This T cell receptor (beta chain) was identified during a study of blood T cell repertoires in COVID-19. Study-level background: T cells, B-cell-depleted T cells, or PBMCs provided the cDNA or gDNA that served as material.

Original methodology: For nucleated cells, counts were estimated from reference gene primer amplification. Profiling relied on immunoSEQ multiplex PCR, and the TCRdb table lists in-frame clones only, not all of them. V, J and clone size derive from that table, while D and trimming were established from the DNA sequence. This sample yields around 220,000 clones, of which approximately 80% are seen a single time; 10% belongs to the top ten. Germline V gene sequence: CDR1 SGHRS, CDR2 YFSETQ. J gave up 6 bases and V 0 bases, and 4 bases lay outside the gene matches. This CDR3 is 15 amino acids long. The sequence was collected from a woman aged 80 or over with acute or convalescent COVID-19. The sample consisted of peripheral blood. The V and J genes are TRBV5-1 and TRBJ2-5; 11 nucleotides line up with TRBD2. In DNA form, the CDR3 reads TGCGCCAGCAGCTTGGGACTAGCGGGGAGACAGACCCAGTACTTC. Its protein is CASSLGLAGRQTQYF.